These 28 T cell receptor beta chains came from one sample sequenced in a study of blood T cell repertoires in COVID-19. The table came from immunoSEQ multiplex PCR; TCRdb's copy has only in-frame clones and leaves some out. The data contain approximately 50,000 clones, 70% to 80% of them singletons. Sequencing was performed on PBMCs or T cells enriched from blood (not recorded which). These receptors all come from a woman in her fifties or sixties with acute COVID-19.

The gene calls are TRBV2 and TRBJ2-3; D possibly corresponds to TRBD2 (6 bases). Germline V gene data show CDR1 as SNHLY and CDR2 as FYNNEI. This CDR3 spans 15 amino acids. V lost 1 base, J lost 2 bases, and 10 bases lay in between. As DNA, the CDR3 is TGTGCCAGCAGTGAAGATTGGGACTTCACAGATACGCAGTATTTT. It translates to CASSEDWDFTDTQYF.

This clone is a singleton in its sample. The chain links TRBV7-9 to TRBJ2-1; 7 bases line up with TRBD1. V dropped 5 bases and J dropped 5; count of bases not matched to a gene: 9. The CDR3 loop spans 15 amino acids. From germline, CDR1 is SEHNR and CDR2 FQNEAQ (reference sequence). In nucleotides, the CDR3 is TGTGCCAGCAGCCCTCCCGGGACAGCTAACAATGAGCAGTTCTTC. Translating gives CASSPPGTANNEQFF.

V is TRBV5-1 and J is TRBJ2-5; TRBD2 agrees at 15 bases. V gave up 4 bases and J gave up 1 base; unmatched junction bases: 2. CDR1 SGHRS and CDR2 YFSETQ come from the germline V gene. The CDR3 contains 16 residues. The DNA for the CDR3 is TGCGCCAGCAGCCGGACTAGCGGGGGGGCCCAAGAGACCCAGTACTTC. The encoded protein is CASSRTSGGAQETQYF. Combining the CDR3 with reference TRBV5-1 and TRBJ2-5 gives the whole variable domain KAGVTQTPRYLIKTRGQQVTLSCSPISGHRSVSWYQQTPGQGLQFLFEYFSETQRNKGNFPGRFSGRQFSNSRSEMNVSTLELGDSALYLCASSRTSGGAQETQYFGPGTRLLVL.

This rearrangement joins TRBV28 to TRBJ1-2; D uncertain. Germline CDR1 and CDR2: MDHEN and SYDVKM. The V and J ends lost 6 bases and 0 bases respectively, with 8 bases between them. The CDR3 loop spans 13 amino acids. The CDR3: CASREGANYGYTF. The CDR3 nucleotides read TGTGCCAGCAGGGAGGGAGCTAACTATGGCTACACCTTC.

The CDR3 loop is CASSLPGTDTQYF. The CDR3 DNA is TGTGCCAGCAGCTTACCGGGGACAGATACGCAGTATTTT. The gene calls are TRBV9 and TRBJ2-3; D perhaps matches TRBD2 (5 bases). The CDR3 is 13 residues long. V was pared by 4 bases and J by 3 bases, with 9 bases between. The germline V gene has CDR1 SGDLS and CDR2 YYNGEE.

The rearrangement joins TRBV27 to TRBJ2-7; D is uncertain. V shed 6 bases and J shed 0 bases, with 12 bases lying between them. This CDR3 contains 14 residues. Germline V CDR1 and CDR2: MNHEY, SMNVEV (reference sequence). The CDR3, as DNA: TGTGCCAGCAGCCGAAACCCCAGCTCCTACGAGCAGTACTTC. It specifies CASSRNPSSYEQYF.

This clone has just one count. This sequence joins TRBV3-1 (or the pseudogene TRBV3-2) and TRBJ2-2; 8 nucleotides match TRBD2. CDR1 is LGHDT and CDR2 is YNNKEL in the germline V gene (reference sequence). CDR3 length equals 15 residues. Losses at the gene ends were 2 bases for V and 5 bases for J; bases not matched to a gene: 4. The CDR3 sequence is CASSQRTSLTGELFF. DNA for the CDR3: TGTGCCAGCAGCCAAAGGACTAGCCTAACCGGGGAGCTGTTTTTT.

The chain joins TRBV2 to TRBJ1-2, with D possibly being TRBD1 (6 bases). The CDR3 is 13 residues long. Trimming removed 6 bases from V and 2 bases from J, with 10 bases in between. From germline, CDR1 is SNHLY and CDR2 FYNNEI. The CDR3 sequence is CASRGTGNYGYTF. Written as DNA, the CDR3 is TGTGCCAGCAGGGGCACAGGGAACTATGGCTACACCTTC.

The CDR3 region has the DNA TGTGCCACCAGCAGAGATATTAGCGGGGGATACAATGAGCAGTTCTTC. Translated, it gives CATSRDISGGYNEQFF. The V gene is TRBV15, the J gene TRBJ2-1, with 9 bases matching TRBD2. The V gene end was trimmed by 0 bases and the J gene end by 4 bases; junction bases not matched to a gene: 4. Germline CDR1 and CDR2: LNHNV and YYDKDF (reference sequence). This CDR3 is 16 amino acids long.

This clone was recorded at least ten times. This chain connects TRBV4-2 to TRBJ1-1, with TRBD1 as a possible D gene (6 bases). This CDR3 contains 14 residues. The V gene's germline CDR1 is LGHNA and CDR2 YNFKEQ. Trimming stripped 4 bases from V and 4 bases from J, with 13 bases between. CDR3 nucleotides: TGTGCCAGCAGCCCACAGGGAGGGAGCACTGAAGCTTTCTTT. Amino acids: CASSPQGGSTEAFF.

V is TRBV11-3 and J is TRBJ2-3, with 8 bases fitting TRBD2. This CDR3 is built from 17 residues. CDR1 SGHNT and CDR2 YENEEA come from the germline V gene. V shed 3 bases, J shed 0 bases, and the junction held 8 bases outside the gene matches. The CDR3 DNA reads as TGTGCCAGCAGCTTTTATACGGGGGGGTATAGCACAGATACGCAGTATTTT. Translation: CASSFYTGGYSTDTQYF.

This clone was seen more than once but under ten times. The chain has TRBV11-2 and TRBJ2-1; TRBD2 agrees at 9 bases. Trimming cost V 4 bases and J 6 bases; bases outside gene matches: 13. This CDR3 is built from 17 residues. Germline CDR1 and CDR2: SGHAT and FQNNGV. CDR3 nucleotide sequence: TGTGCCAGCAGCTCCCTGGGTATGGGCGGGGGGGCCAATGAGCAGTTCTTC. As protein: CASSSLGMGGGANEQFF.

The V call is TRBV6-1, the J call TRBJ2-5; D gene unclear. The germline V gene encodes CDR1 MNHNS and CDR2 SASEGT. The ends were cut back, 1 base at V and 2 bases at J, with 8 bases in the middle. The CDR3 loop spans 14 amino acids. CDR3 loop: CASSEVPNQETQYF. For the CDR3, the DNA is TGTGCCAGCAGTGAAGTCCCCAATCAAGAGACCCAGTACTTC.

The chain recombines TRBV20-1 with TRBJ1-4; D uncertain. The CDR3 consists of 14 residues. Trimming shortened V by 3 bases and J by 3 bases, and 11 bases separated the two germline ends. Germline values: CDR1 DFQATT, CDR2 SNEGSKA (reference sequence). DNA for the CDR3: TGCAGTGCTAGTGTAGGAGCAGCTAATGAAAAACTGTTTTTT. Translating it yields CSASVGAANEKLFF.

J is TRBJ1-2 and V is TRBV5-6; D remains ambiguous. V was cut by 4 bases and J by 9 bases, with 13 bases left in between. Per germline, CDR1 SGHDT and CDR2 YYEEEE. CDR3 size: 12 residues. The DNA for the CDR3 is TGTGCCAGCAGCCTATGGGAGGATAGCTACACCTTC. Encoded protein: CASSLWEDSYTF.

DNA for the CDR3: TGTGCCAGCAGCTTAGAGGGACTAGCGGGTTCCAAAAACATTCAGTACTTC. Its protein product is CASSLEGLAGSKNIQYF. The chain combines TRBV7-2 with TRBJ2-4; 12 bases map to TRBD2. There are 17 residues in the CDR3. Germline CDR1 SGHTA, CDR2 FQGNSA. The ends lost 1 base at V and 2 bases at J; junction bases unmatched: 3.

The V call is TRBV9, the J call TRBJ2-3; D is unresolved. The CDR3 loop spans 13 amino acids. Trimming stripped 2 bases from V and 2 bases from J, with 6 bases between. Germline V lookup: CDR1 SGDLS, CDR2 YYNGEE. The CDR3 DNA reads TGTGCCAGCAGCGTGGGCGACACAGATACGCAGTATTTT. It is translated as CASSVGDTDTQYF. Looking up the rest from reference TRBV9 and TRBJ2-3 gives the full variable domain: DSGVTQTPKHLITATGQRVTLRCSPRSGDLSVYWYQQSLDQGLQFLIQYYNGEERAKGNILERFSAQQFPDLHSELNLSSLELGDSALYFCASSVGDTDTQYFGPGTRLTVL.

In its sample, this clone was seen a few times. The CDR3 nucleotides are TGTGCCAGCAGCTTCGGGGATATCGGCACTGAAGCTTTCTTT. It yields the protein CASSFGDIGTEAFF. The chain combines TRBV11-3 with TRBJ1-1; D is unclear. The CDR3 is 14 amino acids. The V and J ends lost 3 bases and 4 bases respectively, with 12 bases between them. CDR1 is SGHNT and CDR2 is YENEEA in the germline V gene.

The chain joins TRBV3-1 (or the pseudogene TRBV3-2) to TRBJ1-2; a weak D match, TRBD1 (6 bases). Between the trimmed V and J ends, which lost 5 bases and 6 bases, there was a span of 16 bases. Germline V gene data show CDR1 as LGHDT and CDR2 as YNNKEL (reference sequence). The CDR3 consists of 14 residues. For the CDR3, the DNA is TGTGCCAGCAGCGCACAGGGTAGGGGTAATGGCTACACCTTC. Translated, it gives CASSAQGRGNGYTF.

This clone came up a few times. The V gene is TRBV19, the J gene TRBJ1-5; 7 bases align to TRBD1. This CDR3 spans 16 amino acids. Germline-derived CDR1 and CDR2 are LNHDA and SQIVND (reference sequence). J was trimmed by 4 bases and V by 3 bases; bases with no gene match: 9. In DNA form, the CDR3 reads TGTGCCAGTAGTATTTTCTTGGGGACAGCTAATCAGCCCCAGCATTTT. Its translation is CASSIFLGTANQPQHF.

The CDR3 here is CASSVGQGTTDTQYF. The CDR3 DNA sequence: TGTGCCAGCAGCGTAGGACAGGGTACGACAGATACGCAGTATTTT. The rearrangement uses TRBV9 and TRBJ2-3, with TRBD1 identical over 7 bases. The J segment lost 3 bases and the V segment lost 0 bases, leaving 4 bases of the junction unmatched. The CDR3 is made up of 15 amino acids. Germline loops: CDR1 SGDLS, CDR2 YYNGEE.

DNA of the CDR3: TGCGCCAGCAGCGATCCGACAGGGGGCTACGAGCAGTACTTC. The encoded protein is CASSDPTGGYEQYF. The chain couples TRBV5-1 to TRBJ2-7; 9 nucleotides align to TRBD1. There are 14 residues in the CDR3. Germline V gene data show CDR1 as SGHRS and CDR2 as YFSETQ. With 4 bases clipped from V and 3 bases from J, the junction kept 5 bases outside the gene matches.

The chain's CDR3 is CASSLTGGDTEAFF. For the CDR3, the DNA is TGTGCCAGCAGTCTCACAGGGGGGGACACTGAAGCTTTCTTT. The chain carries TRBV2 and TRBJ1-1, with TRBD1 matching 8 bases. V shed 5 bases and J 3 bases; nucleotides not matched to a gene: 5. The CDR3 loop spans 14 amino acids. CDR1 and CDR2 from the germline V gene are SNHLY and FYNNEI.

The chain combines TRBV9 with TRBJ2-2, with 8 bases matching TRBD2. In germline, CDR1 is SGDLS, CDR2 YYNGEE. The CDR3 covers 17 residues. V gave up 2 bases and J gave up 5 bases; unmatched junction bases: 11. This chain's CDR3 is CASSVSPSGGRTGELFF. The CDR3 nucleotides read TGTGCCAGCAGCGTGTCCCCTTCGGGGGGGCGTACCGGGGAGCTGTTTTTT.

This clone has a handful of counts. The genes are TRBV13 and TRBJ2-3; D not resolved. This CDR3 contains 15 residues. Trimming cost V 5 bases and J 0 bases, with 12 bases left between them. Germline values: CDR1 PRHDT, CDR2 FYEKMQ (reference sequence). This CDR3 is CASSAKRFSTDTQYF. In nucleotides, the CDR3 is TGTGCCAGCAGCGCGAAGCGATTTAGCACAGATACGCAGTATTTT. The full variable domain, its missing parts supplied by reference TRBV13 and TRBJ2-3, is AAGVIQSPRHLIKEKRETATLKCYPIPRHDTVYWYQQGPGQDPQFLISFYEKMQSDKGSIPDRFSAQQFSDYHSELNMSSLELGDSALYFCASSAKRFSTDTQYFGPGTRLTVL.

V usage is TRBV19 and J usage is TRBJ1-3, with D possibly matching TRBD1 (6 bases). Trimming stripped 3 bases from V and 4 bases from J, with 10 bases between. The CDR3 covers 14 residues. The germline V gene has CDR1 LNHDA and CDR2 SQIVND (reference sequence). In DNA form, the CDR3 reads TGTGCCAGTAGTATGGGTGACAGGGGAAACACCATATATTTT. Translating it yields CASSMGDRGNTIYF.

V usage is TRBV11-2 and J usage is TRBJ2-2, with D perhaps TRBD2 (6 bases). This CDR3 has 17 residues. Trimming cost V 5 bases and J 0 bases, with 16 bases left between them. Germline CDR1 is SGHAT and CDR2 is FQNNGV. CDR3: CASSQGGWETNTGELFF. CDR3 DNA sequence: TGTGCCAGCAGCCAGGGAGGCTGGGAAACGAACACCGGGGAGCTGTTTTTT.

The rearrangement links TRBV7-8 to TRBJ2-1; weak D call: TRBD2 (6 bases). CDR1 and CDR2 (germline): SGHVS, FQNEAQ. This CDR3 comprises 14 residues. Trimming removed 7 bases from V and 4 bases from J, with 14 bases in between. CDR3 sequence reads: CASIPQRAYNEQFF. CDR3 nucleotides: TGTGCCAGCATCCCCCAGCGGGCGTACAATGAGCAGTTCTTC.